The 18 T cell receptor beta chains presented below share a single source sample, sequenced in a study of cytomegalovirus exposure and HLA in healthy donors. The PCR employed 60 Vbeta primers together with 13 Jbeta primers. Profiling relied on immunoSEQ multiplex PCR, and the TCRdb table lists in-frame clones only, not all of them. The table has about 140,000 clones, roughly four fifths seen once. Sequencing input: PBMCs. The receptors stem from a man aged 25 to 40 in good health and CMV-seropositive.

J is TRBJ2-3 and V is TRBV5-8; 12 bases fit TRBD2. The ends lost 3 bases at V and 5 bases at J; junction bases unmatched: 4. This CDR3 comprises 15 residues. In germline, CDR1 is SGHTS, CDR2 YDEGEE. The CDR3 is CASSSRLAGEDTQYF. DNA of the CDR3: TGTGCCAGCAGCTCAAGACTAGCGGGAGAAGATACGCAGTATTTT. The whole variable domain, remainder taken from reference TRBV5-8 and TRBJ2-3, is EAGVTQSPTHLIKTRGQQATLRCSPISGHTSVYWYQQALGLGLQFLLWYDEGEERNRGNFPPRFSGRQFPNYSSELNVNALELEDSALYLCASSSRLAGEDTQYFGPGTRLTVL.

The genes are TRBV18 and TRBJ2-6, with 9 bases aligning to TRBD1. The germline V gene encodes CDR1 KGHSH and CDR2 LQKENI. The CDR3 is 19 amino acids. V gave up 0 bases and J gave up 2 bases; unmatched junction bases: 8. DNA for the CDR3: TGTGCCAGCTCACCACCAGTTGGACAGGGGAATACTGGGGCCAACGTCCTGACTTTC. Amino acid sequence: CASSPPVGQGNTGANVLTF. The variable domain in full, completed from reference TRBV18 and TRBJ2-6, reads NAGVMQNPRHLVRRRGQEARLRCSPMKGHSHVYWYRQLPEEGLKFMVYLQKENIIDESGMPKERFSAEFPKEGPSILRIQQVVRGDSAAYFCASSPPVGQGNTGANVLTFGAGSRLTVL.

The chain uses TRBV9 and TRBJ2-1; TRBD2 is a possible D gene (7 bases). V gave up 3 bases and J gave up 6 bases, with 16 bases separating them. The germline V gene encodes CDR1 SGDLS and CDR2 YYNGEE. The CDR3 is 15 amino acids. CDR3 loop: CASSEGGAQGNEQFF. Written as DNA, the CDR3 is TGTGCCAGCAGCGAGGGGGGGGCCCAGGGCAATGAGCAGTTCTTC.

The chain combines TRBV6-1 with TRBJ1-5, with a possible D match to TRBD1 (5 bases). Germline CDR1 is MNHNS and CDR2 is SASEGT. V lost 0 bases and J 2 bases, leaving 14 bases between the germline ends. This CDR3 spans 17 amino acids. The CDR3 DNA reads TGTGCCAGCAGTGAAGCGTCGGGGGGAAGGGGCAATCAGCCCCAGCATTTT. Translation gives CASSEASGGRGNQPQHF.

The rearrangement links TRBV28 to TRBJ1-2; a weak D match, TRBD1 (6 bases). CDR3 length: 18 amino acids. V was shortened by 1 base and J by 4 bases, with 22 bases between the two germline ends. Germline loops: CDR1 MDHEN, CDR2 SYDVKM. Here the CDR3 DNA reads TGTGCCAGCAGTTTATCGGGGACCCTCGGGACACCACGCTATGGCTACACCTTC. Its protein product is CASSLSGTLGTPRYGYTF.

The rearrangement uses TRBV6-5 and TRBJ2-7; no clear D. The germline V gene has CDR1 MNHEY and CDR2 SVGAGI. The CDR3 runs to 14 residues. Trimming left V 2 bases short and J 2 bases short, with 10 bases between. CDR3 residues: CASSYSPDTYEQYF. The CDR3 bases are TGTGCCAGCAGTTACAGCCCCGACACCTACGAGCAGTACTTC.

The rearrangement links TRBV4-2 to TRBJ1-1; 10 bases are shared with TRBD1. This CDR3 is 13 amino acids long. The V gene's germline CDR1 is LGHNA and CDR2 YNFKEQ. The trim removed 6 bases at V and 5 bases at J, leaving 3 bases unmatched. CDR3 region: CASRGQGETEAFF. DNA of the CDR3: TGTGCCAGCAGAGGACAGGGGGAAACTGAAGCTTTCTTT.

The CDR3 DNA sequence: TGTGCCAGCAGTGAAACAGGGGGGCTGGTGACAGATACGCAGTATTTT. Protein product: CASSETGGLVTDTQYF. The rearrangement links TRBV2 to TRBJ2-3, with TRBD1 matching 8 bases. The V gene end was trimmed by 2 bases and the J gene end by 3 bases; junction bases not matched to a gene: 7. Germline assignment: CDR1 SNHLY and CDR2 FYNNEI. This CDR3 is 16 amino acids long.

The chain combines TRBV2 with TRBJ2-7; possibly TRBD1 for D (5 bases). Between the trimmed V and J ends, which lost 8 bases and 2 bases, there was a span of 16 bases. CDR3 length equals 14 residues. CDR1 SNHLY and CDR2 FYNNEI come from the germline V gene. CDR3 nucleotides: TGTGCCAGCGCTCTAGACAGCCTGACCTACGAGCAGTACTTC. It is translated as CASALDSLTYEQYF.

The genes are TRBV6-6 and TRBJ2-7, with D maybe TRBD1 (6 bases). This CDR3 is built from 13 residues. Trimming stripped 6 bases from V and 5 bases from J, with 14 bases between. CDR1 and CDR2 from the germline V gene are MNHNY and SVGAGI (reference sequence). CDR3 residues: CASSRDNRDEQYF. The CDR3 DNA reads as TGTGCCAGCAGCCGGGACAACAGGGACGAGCAGTACTTC.

The chain couples TRBV6-5 to TRBJ1-5; 8 nucleotides align to TRBD1. Germline CDR1 MNHEY, CDR2 SVGAGI. The CDR3 runs to 14 residues. J was trimmed by 6 bases and V by 3 bases; bases with no gene match: 4. This chain's CDR3 is CASSYTGGGQPQHF. The CDR3 region has the DNA TGTGCCAGCAGTTATACAGGGGGGGGTCAGCCCCAGCATTTT.

The rearrangement uses TRBV5-4 and TRBJ1-6; D unresolved. The CDR3 covers 14 residues. V lost 2 bases and J 6 bases, leaving 9 bases between the germline ends. CDR1 SGHNT and CDR2 YYREEE come from the germline V gene (reference sequence). The CDR3 bases are TGTGCCAGCAGCTTTGGTTCCAGTAATTCACCCCTCCACTTT. Amino acids: CASSFGSSNSPLHF.

About this clone: This CDR3 is missing its conserved last phenylalanine or tryptophan, likely due to a read error. The limits of the CDR3 on the DNA are not certain, so only TCRdb's listed CDR3 is given. This chain connects TRBV28 to TRBJ1-1. The CDR3 is 11 amino acids in total, end residues counted. CDR1 MDHEN and CDR2 SYDVKM come from the germline V gene. Here the CDR3 reads CASSLNFEHHL.

V usage is TRBV27 and J usage is TRBJ2-6; TRBD1 agrees at 11 bases. The germline V gene encodes CDR1 MNHEY and CDR2 SMNVEV (reference sequence). V lost 5 bases to trimming and J lost 2 bases; unmatched junction nucleotides: 5. The CDR3 sequence is 17 residues long. Here the CDR3 reads CASSHGQGATGANVLTF. Here the CDR3 DNA reads TGTGCCAGCAGTCACGGACAGGGGGCTACTGGGGCCAACGTCCTGACTTTC.

V and J are TRBV5-1 and TRBJ2-7; D not resolved. The CDR3 has 14 residues. CDR1 SGHRS and CDR2 YFSETQ come from the germline V gene. The V end lost 7 bases, the J end lost 0 bases, and 14 bases lay between the germline ends. Written as DNA, the CDR3 is TGCGCCAGCTTAGAAGCACCGAGCTCCTACGAGCAGTACTTC. Amino acids: CASLEAPSSYEQYF.

This clone has just one count. Other nucleotide sequences in the sample specify the same CDR3. The chain recombines TRBV28 with TRBJ1-4; 7 bases fit TRBD1. J gave up 4 bases and V 5 bases, and 4 bases lay outside the gene matches. Per the germline V gene, CDR1 is MDHEN and CDR2 is SYDVKM. The CDR3 covers 14 residues. CDR3 nucleotides: TGTGCCAGCAGTCGACAGGGTAATAATGAAAAACTGTTTTTT. Protein sequence: CASSRQGNNEKLFF.

CDR3 residues: CASSLFVTMNTEAFF. Written as DNA, the CDR3 is TGCGCCAGCAGCTTATTTGTGACAATGAACACTGAAGCTTTCTTT. The chain employs TRBV5-1 and TRBJ1-1; D is unclear. Germline V gene data show CDR1 as SGHRS and CDR2 as YFSETQ. The ends were cut back, 2 bases at V and 0 bases at J, with 11 bases in the middle. There are 15 residues in the CDR3.

The V and J genes are TRBV5-1 and TRBJ2-7; 9 bases line up with TRBD1. The CDR3 runs 15 residues. V was pared by 2 bases and J by 3 bases, with 6 bases of the junction left unmatched. CDR1 SGHRS and CDR2 YFSETQ come from the germline V gene. CDR3 loop: CASSFGTGRVYEQYF. The CDR3 nucleotides read TGCGCCAGCAGCTTCGGGACAGGGCGAGTCTACGAGCAGTACTTC.